These 17 T cell receptor beta chains came from one sample sequenced in a study of graft-versus-host responses after intestinal transplantation. The method was immunoSEQ multiplex PCR; TCRdb's version includes in-frame clones alone and lacks a portion of them. The top ten clones hold roughly a sixth of a sample with some 96,000 clones, 80% to 95% of them seen once. The source was PBMCs, collected around 450 days after intestinal transplant. All receptors come from a human patient who received an intestinal transplant, so some T cells may come from the graft donor.

The V call is TRBV6-5, the J call TRBJ2-7; D might be TRBD2 (6 bases). The CDR3 totals 13 residues. Trimming removed 4 bases from V and 0 bases from J, with 7 bases in between. Germline CDR1 MNHEY, CDR2 SVGAGI. The CDR3 protein is CASSWRGSYEQYF. The DNA for the CDR3 is TGTGCCAGCAGTTGGCGGGGCTCCTACGAGCAGTACTTC.

This chain uses TRBV4-2 with TRBJ2-5, with TRBD2 identical over 15 bases. The V gene's germline CDR1 is LGHNA and CDR2 YNFKEQ. V was clipped by 1 base and J by 8 bases; unmatched bases: 2. The CDR3 has 15 residues. The CDR3, as DNA: TGTGCCAGCAGCCAAGGGACTAGCGGGGGGGCAACCCAGTACTTC. This gives the protein CASSQGTSGGATQYF.

This clone was seen more than once but under ten times. V usage is TRBV5-6 and J usage is TRBJ2-7; D remains unclear. Trimming stripped 6 bases from V and 6 bases from J, with 10 bases between. The CDR3 covers 11 residues. Germline-derived CDR1 and CDR2 are SGHDT and YYEEEE. CDR3: CASTALGEQYF. CDR3 bases: TGTGCCAGCACCGCTCTCGGCGAGCAGTACTTC.

This chain joins TRBV5-4 and TRBJ2-7; maybe TRBD1 (5 bases). The V end lost 4 bases, the J end lost 2 bases, and 13 bases lay between the germline ends. The germline CDR1 and CDR2 sequences are SGHNT and YYREEE (reference sequence). This CDR3 is 14 amino acids long. In nucleotides, the CDR3 is TGTGCCAGCAGCCCCAACATGGACACCTACGAGCAGTACTTC. Translating it yields CASSPNMDTYEQYF.

V is TRBV25-1 and J is TRBJ2-7; D remains unclear. Trimming removed 7 bases at V and 4 bases at J, with 8 bases between. The CDR3 totals 11 residues. CDR1 and CDR2 (germline): MGHDK, SYGVNS. The CDR3 region has the DNA TGTGCCAGCACAGGCGGTTACGAGCAGTACTTC. The encoded protein is CASTGGYEQYF.

J is TRBJ1-1 and V is TRBV6-5; tentative D call: TRBD1 (5 bases). Germline-derived CDR1 and CDR2 are MNHEY and SVGAGI. The CDR3 loop spans 14 amino acids. V was cut by 7 bases and J by 0 bases, with 12 bases left in between. DNA for the CDR3: TGTGCCAGCATCCTCTGGGGGTTGAACACTGAAGCTTTCTTT. The encoded protein is CASILWGLNTEAFF.

This rearrangement joins TRBV2 to TRBJ2-3; D call uncertain. Germline V gene data show CDR1 as SNHLY and CDR2 as FYNNEI. The CDR3 extends over 13 amino acids. Trimming removed 7 bases at V and 2 bases at J, with 10 bases between. The CDR3 loop is CASTLEFTDTQYF. The CDR3 bases are TGTGCCAGCACCCTAGAGTTCACAGATACGCAGTATTTT.

The chain has TRBV9 and TRBJ1-3; TRBD1 might be the D (5 bases). Germline V gives CDR1 SGDLS, CDR2 YYNGEE. The CDR3 is made up of 15 amino acids. Between the trimmed V and J ends, which lost 4 bases and 0 bases, there was a span of 11 bases. The CDR3 DNA is TGTGCCAGCAGCCCCCCGACAGCCTCTGGAAACACCATATATTTT. This gives the protein CASSPPTASGNTIYF.

The J gene is TRBJ2-6, the V gene TRBV6-4; D is unresolved. In germline, CDR1 is MRHNA, CDR2 SNTAGT. The CDR3 is 14 amino acids. The V end was cut by 6 bases, the J end by 1 base, with 7 bases between. The CDR3 loop reads CASSLQSGANVLTF. The CDR3 coding sequence is TGTGCCAGCAGCCTTCAGTCTGGGGCCAACGTCCTGACTTTC.

The J gene is TRBJ2-5, the V gene TRBV15; D is ambiguous. V gave up 4 bases and J gave up 1 base, with 13 bases separating them. Germline V CDR1 and CDR2: LNHNV, YYDKDF (reference sequence). The CDR3 length is 15 residues. This CDR3 reads CATSTPSSTQETQYF. For the CDR3, the DNA is TGTGCCACCAGCACCCCCAGTTCTACCCAAGAGACCCAGTACTTC.

The chain links TRBV6-4 to TRBJ2-1; 8 bases agree with TRBD1. Germline CDR1 and CDR2: MRHNA and SNTAGT. CDR3 length: 13 residues. V gave up 5 bases and J gave up 7 bases; unmatched junction bases: 4. The DNA of the CDR3 is TGTGCCAGCAGTTATTACAGGGGGAATGAGCAGTTCTTC. This translates into CASSYYRGNEQFF.

The CDR3 here is CSGTTGNTEAFF. CDR3 nucleotides: TGCAGCGGAACAACAGGGAACACTGAAGCTTTCTTT. V and J are TRBV29-1 and TRBJ1-1; weak D call: TRBD1 (5 bases). CDR3 length: 12 amino acids. Germline V gene lookup returns CDR1 SQVTM and CDR2 ANQGSEA. V shed 7 bases and J shed 1 base, with 10 bases lying between them.

This chain connects TRBV11-2 to TRBJ2-6; no definite D call. Germline CDR1 SGHAT, CDR2 FQNNGV. With 2 bases removed from V and 1 base from J, the gap between germline ends came to 3 bases. The CDR3 runs to 14 residues. CDR3 sequence reads: CASSLLSGANVLTF. The CDR3 nucleotides are TGTGCCAGCAGCTTACTTTCTGGGGCCAACGTCCTGACTTTC.

V and J are TRBV7-9 and TRBJ1-6; TRBD1 matches 7 bases. The CDR3 is made up of 18 amino acids. The germline gives CDR1 SEHNR, CDR2 FQNEAQ (reference sequence). J gave up 7 bases and V 5 bases, and 17 bases lay outside the gene matches. This CDR3 is CASSPRQGLRGENSPLHF. DNA for the CDR3: TGTGCCAGCAGCCCGCGACAGGGTTTAAGGGGGGAAAATTCACCCCTCCACTTT.

Turning to this clone: Its ends do not fully match the called genes, so a read error is possible. This chain uses TRBV7-7 with TRBJ2-6; no clear D gene. Germline values: CDR1 SSHAT, CDR2 FNYEAQ (reference sequence). The CDR3 runs to 16 residues. The CDR3 DNA sequence: TGTGCTAGCAGCTCCCTAAGTGGCTCTGGGGCCAACGTCCTGACTTTC. This encodes CASSSLSGSGANVLTF. Supplemented by reference TRBV7-7 and TRBJ2-6, the full variable domain reads GAGVSQSPRYKVTKRGQDVTLRCDPISSHATLYWYQQALGQGPEFLTYFNYEAQPDKSGLPSDRFSAERPEGSISTLTIQRTEQRDSAMYRCASSSLSGSGANVLTFGAGSRLTVL.

The CDR3: CATKTGGGTGEQYF. The CDR3 DNA sequence: TGTGCCACCAAAACAGGGGGCGGAACAGGCGAGCAGTACTTC. This chain joins TRBV10-3 and TRBJ2-7, with TRBD1 identical over 9 bases. The length of the CDR3 is 14 residues. CDR1 is ENHRY and CDR2 is SYGVKD in the germline V gene. V was pared by 10 bases and J by 6 bases, with 13 bases of the junction left unmatched.

V is TRBV19 and J is TRBJ1-6; D is ambiguous. There are 14 residues in the CDR3. CDR1 and CDR2 (germline): LNHDA, SQIVND (reference sequence). V was trimmed by 2 bases and J by 8 bases, leaving 10 bases between them. CDR3 protein: CASSIKRWDSPLHF. As DNA, the CDR3 is TGTGCCAGTAGTATAAAGAGATGGGATTCACCCCTCCACTTT.